The entry below describes one TCR beta chain. What it recognizes is unknown. Assay used: immunoSEQ multiplex PCR; TCRdb lists only in-frame clones, some missing. This sample has about 68,000 clones, with 84% found just once. Germline trimming cut 2 bases from V and 6 bases from J; bases unmatched to any gene: 1. The length of the CDR3 is 13 residues. CDR1 and CDR2 from the germline V gene are LNHNV and YYDKDF (reference sequence). This sample is drawn from a study of Tregs in tolerant kidney transplant recipients. Notes on the study in general: This study did not directly address biological reproducibility. Findings come from small patient numbers and require larger validation.

The chain uses TRBV15 and TRBJ2-3; 8 bases match TRBD2. The specimen was CD4+ T cells from blood. This sequence originates from a human donor in good health. CDR3 sequence (DNA): TGTGCCACCAGCAGACGACTAGCGGATACGCAGTATTTT. It encodes CATSRRLADTQYF.